These T cell receptor beta chains were read from a single sample in a study of T cell responses to AZD1222 COVID-19 vaccine. Here immunoSEQ multiplex PCR was the method, and the copy in TCRdb shows in-frame clones only, minus some. The data show more than 150,000 clones, 90% to 95% seen once. This specimen was peripheral blood, taken 28 days after the second AZD1222 dose. Source of these receptors: an adult who received the AZD1222 COVID-19 vaccine. The CDR3 runs from the conserved cysteine through the conserved F or W. The D gene is left open where the match is weak. Size values are once, few and many counts, or a class for expanded clones, and some rows have none.

D	V	J	size	CDR3	DNA
NA	TRBV21-1	TRBJ1-2	NA	CASSIGVDGYTF	TGTGCCAGCAGCATCGGGGTTGATGGCTACACCTTC
TRBD2	TRBV27	TRBJ2-7	NA	CASIQKGLAGYEQYF	TGTGCCAGCATTCAGAAGGGACTAGCGGGCTACGAGCAGTACTTC
TRBD1	TRBV5-1	TRBJ1-6	NA	CASSIGTVNSPLHF	TGCGCCAGCAGCATCGGGACAGTTAATTCACCCCTCCACTTT
NA	TRBV11-2	TRBJ1-2	NA	CASSQTLNYGYTF	TGTGCCAGCAGCCAGACGTTAAACTATGGCTACACCTTC
NA	TRBV5-4	TRBJ1-6	NA	CASSSGSLDSPLHF	TGTGCCAGCAGCTCGGGAAGCCTAGATTCACCCCTCCACTTT
TRBD2	TRBV4-1	TRBJ2-7	NA	CASSPAPGLGTYEQYF	TGCGCCAGCAGCCCAGCCCCGGGACTAGGGACTTACGAGCAGTACTTC
NA	TRBV27	TRBJ2-7	NA	CASSLSRPYEQYF	TGTGCCAGCAGTTTATCTCGCCCCTACGAGCAGTACTTC
TRBD2	TRBV19	TRBJ2-5	NA	CASSIAGGPIETQYF	TGTGCCAGTAGTATAGCGGGGGGGCCTATAGAGACCCAGTACTTC
TRBD2	TRBV28	TRBJ2-7	few	CASSPVGLGLYEQYF	TGTGCCAGCAGCCCTGTGGGACTAGGGCTTTACGAGCAGTACTTC
NA	TRBV6-1	TRBJ1-2	NA	CASSETSGVGFYGYTF	TGTGCCAGCAGTGAAACGAGCGGGGTGGGATTCTATGGCTACACCTTC
NA	TRBV19	TRBJ2-3	NA	CASSSQDTLGYTQYF	TGTGCCAGTAGTTCGCAGGATACCCTTGGGTATACGCAGTATTTT
TRBD1	TRBV3-1/TRBV3-2	TRBJ2-3	NA	CASSQVGDRDYYTQYF	TGTGCCAGCAGCCAGGTGGGGGACAGAGATTATTATACGCAGTATTTT
NA	TRBV19	TRBJ2-5	NA	CASSILIGAGQETQYF	TGTGCCAGTAGTATTCTAATCGGGGCCGGACAAGAGACCCAGTACTTC
NA	TRBV30	TRBJ1-2	NA	CAWNRVNYGYTF	TGTGCCTGGAACCGGGTTAACTATGGCTACACCTTC
TRBD1	TRBV7-2	TRBJ2-7	NA	CASSKGQGTDEQYF	TGTGCCAGCAGCAAAGGACAGGGGACAGACGAGCAGTACTTC
NA	TRBV7-2	TRBJ1-2	NA	CASSLISWRPDGYTF	TGTGCCAGCAGCTTAATTTCCTGGCGTCCGGATGGCTACACCTTC
NA	TRBV5-1	TRBJ2-2	NA	CASSVGPGLYRTGELFF	TGCGCCAGCAGCGTAGGGCCGGGGTTGTATAGAACCGGGGAGCTGTTTTTT
NA	TRBV12-5	TRBJ2-3	NA	CASGLAVLEGDTQYF	TGTGCTAGTGGTTTGGCGGTGCTAGAGGGAGATACGCAGTATTTT
NA	TRBV16	TRBJ1-6	NA	CASSQSGVFQVNSPLHF	TGTGCCAGCAGCCAATCTGGCGTGTTCCAGGTCAATTCACCCCTCCACTTT
NA	TRBV5-5	TRBJ2-7	NA	CASSPSTSYEQYF	TGTGCCAGCAGCCCGAGTACCTCCTACGAGCAGTACTTC
NA	TRBV5-4	TRBJ1-2	NA	CASSLQLAQYGYTF	TGTGCCAGCAGCTTGCAGTTAGCCCAATATGGCTACACCTTC
TRBD2	TRBV5-1	TRBJ2-2	NA	CASSLVVAGAGGELFF	TGCGCCAGCAGCTTGGTGGTAGCGGGAGCGGGCGGGGAGCTGTTTTTT
NA	TRBV5-1	TRBJ2-1	NA	CASSSTSGLVREQFF	TGCGCCAGCAGCTCGACCTCGGGGTTGGTAAGGGAGCAGTTCTTC
NA	TRBV5-1	TRBJ1-1	NA	CASSASGDTEAFF	TGCGCCAGCAGCGCCTCTGGGGACACTGAAGCTTTCTTT
NA	TRBV2	TRBJ2-3	NA	CASSEGSGDTQYF	TGTGCCAGCAGTGAGGGGTCCGGGGATACGCAGTATTTT
TRBD1	TRBV11-1	TRBJ2-2	NA	CASSLPTGATGELFF	TGTGCCAGCAGCTTACCAACAGGGGCCACCGGGGAGCTGTTTTTT
NA	TRBV10-3	TRBJ1-2	NA	CAISDGRSNYGYTF	TGTGCCATCAGTGACGGCAGATCAAACTATGGCTACACCTTC
NA	TRBV5-1	TRBJ2-7	NA	CASRGAYEQYF	TGCGCCAGCAGGGGGGCCTACGAGCAGTACTTC
NA	TRBV7-2	TRBJ1-2	NA	CASSFQVISGGGGYTF	TGTGCCAGCAGCTTCCAGGTGATTTCGGGGGGCGGAGGCTACACCTTC
TRBD2	TRBV27	TRBJ2-1	NA	CASSLALAEESYNEQFF	TGTGCCAGCAGTTTGGCACTAGCGGAGGAATCCTACAATGAGCAGTTCTTC
NA	TRBV4-3	TRBJ1-1	NA	CASSQEMGPATEAFF	TGCGCCAGCAGCCAAGAAATGGGTCCAGCCACTGAAGCTTTCTTT
NA	TRBV10-3	TRBJ2-7	NA	CAISESGAYEQYF	TGTGCCATCAGTGAGTCCGGTGCCTACGAGCAGTACTTC
NA	TRBV10-2	TRBJ1-1	NA	CASKGNTEAFF	TGCGCCAGCAAGGGGAACACTGAAGCTTTCTTT
NA	TRBV18	TRBJ1-5	NA	CASSPERDQPQHF	TGTGCCAGCTCCCCGGAGCGAGATCAGCCCCAGCATTTT
NA	TRBV6-5	TRBJ1-2	NA	CASSPTRQNYGYTF	TGTGCCAGCAGCCCCACCCGACAGAACTATGGCTACACCTTC
NA	TRBV7-2	TRBJ1-6	NA	CASSLGGYNSPLHF	TGTGCCAGCAGCTTAGGGGGCTATAATTCACCCCTCCACTTT
NA	TRBV28	TRBJ2-1	NA	CASSTPPPWGYSEQFF	TGTGCCAGCAGTACTCCTCCCCCTTGGGGGTACAGTGAGCAGTTCTTC
NA	TRBV30	TRBJ1-5	NA	CALGRGNQPQHF	TGTGCCCTGGGCCGAGGCAATCAGCCCCAGCATTTT
TRBD2	TRBV5-1	TRBJ2-1	NA	CASSPTSGSHNEQFF	TGCGCCAGCAGCCCGACTAGCGGGAGCCACAATGAGCAGTTCTTC
TRBD2	TRBV7-3	TRBJ2-2	once	CASRRTSGSGGELFF	TGTGCCAGCAGGCGGACTAGCGGGAGTGGCGGGGAGCTGTTTTTT
TRBD1	TRBV5-4	TRBJ1-6	NA	CASSLDRGSGSPLHF	TGTGCCAGCAGCTTGGACAGGGGGTCGGGCTCACCCCTCCACTTT
NA	TRBV19	TRBJ1-1	once	CASSYGQRNTEAFF	TGTGCCAGTAGTTACGGACAGAGGAACACTGAAGCTTTCTTT
NA	TRBV5-4	TRBJ1-2	NA	CASSPLGRTGSNYGYTF	TGTGCCAGCAGCCCACTAGGACGAACAGGGTCTAACTATGGCTACACCTTC
TRBD1	TRBV6-2/TRBV6-3	TRBJ1-3	NA	CASSGDRAFLGNTIYF	TGTGCCAGCAGTGGGGACAGAGCCTTTCTTGGAAACACCATATATTTT
TRBD1	TRBV9	TRBJ1-3	once	CASSATGDAGNTIYF	TGTGCCAGCAGCGCAACAGGGGATGCTGGAAACACCATATATTTT
NA	TRBV2	TRBJ1-2	NA	CASVREMKGYTF	TGTGCCAGCGTTCGCGAAATGAAGGGCTACACCTTC